These T cell receptor beta chains were read from a single sample in a study of blood T cell repertoires in COVID-19. Assay used: immunoSEQ multiplex PCR; TCRdb lists only in-frame clones, some missing. The sample holds about 200,000 clones, around 90% seen once. The specimen was peripheral blood. The receptors shown here come from a man between 60 and 70 years old with COVID-19, enrolled during active disease. The CDR3 runs from the conserved cysteine through the conserved F or W. The order of the fields is D gene, V gene, J gene, clone size, CDR3 DNA, CDR3 protein. D genes are given only for firm matches. Where a row states a size, it is once, few, many or the class of an expanded clone; other rows omit it.

D: -
V: TRBV7-9
J: TRBJ2-7
size: -
DNA: TGTGCCAGCAGCTTAGAATACAGGGCCAGCTCCTACGAGCAGTACTTC
CDR3: CASSLEYRASSYEQYF

D: -
V: TRBV12-3/TRBV12-4
J: TRBJ1-3
size: -
DNA: TGTGCCAGCAGCGTACAGGGTAGGGGCACCATATATTTT
CDR3: CASSVQGRGTIYF

D: -
V: TRBV4-1
J: TRBJ2-2
size: few
DNA: TGCGCCAGCAGGTTTCGAGGGGGGAACACCGGGGAGCTGTTTTTT
CDR3: CASRFRGGNTGELFF

D: -
V: TRBV7-2
J: TRBJ2-3
size: -
DNA: TGTGCCAGCAGTCCCGGGACTGCCACAGATACGCAGTATTTT
CDR3: CASSPGTATDTQYF

D: TRBD1
V: TRBV27
J: TRBJ1-1
size: -
DNA: TGTGCCAGCAGTTCCTTGGACAGGGTGGGGAACACTGAAGCTTTCTTT
CDR3: CASSSLDRVGNTEAFF

D: -
V: TRBV27
J: TRBJ2-5
size: -
DNA: TGTGCCAGCAGGGATAGCGGACAAGAGACCCAGTACTTC
CDR3: CASRDSGQETQYF

D: TRBD1
V: TRBV5-4
J: TRBJ2-3
size: -
DNA: TGTGCCAGCAGCCGACCTCTTACAGGGGGAACAGATACGCAGTATTTT
CDR3: CASSRPLTGGTDTQYF

D: TRBD1
V: TRBV11-3
J: TRBJ2-1
size: -
DNA: TGTGCCAGCAGCTCTGGACAGGGGACATACAATGAGCAGTTCTTC
CDR3: CASSSGQGTYNEQFF

D: -
V: TRBV19
J: TRBJ2-2
size: -
DNA: TGTGCCAGTGGAGAGCCGGTGAAGGGGACCGGGGAGCTGTTTTTT
CDR3: CASGEPVKGTGELFF

D: -
V: TRBV6-2/TRBV6-3
J: TRBJ1-2
size: -
DNA: -
CDR3: CASSTSGPRGGGYTF

D: -
V: TRBV5-1
J: TRBJ2-3
size: -
DNA: TGCGCCAGCAGCTTGACCGCAACACCTAGCACAGATACGCAGTATTTT
CDR3: CASSLTATPSTDTQYF

D: TRBD1
V: TRBV18
J: TRBJ1-1
size: -
DNA: TGTGCCAGCTCACCCGGGACAGGGAGCAATGAAGCTTTCTTT
CDR3: CASSPGTGSNEAFF

D: -
V: TRBV2
J: TRBJ2-1
size: -
DNA: TGTGCCAGCAGTGATTGGGAGGCTCGGGACAATGAGCAGTTCTTC
CDR3: CASSDWEARDNEQFF

D: -
V: TRBV6-5
J: TRBJ1-1
size: -
DNA: TGTGCCAGCAGGGGTACGGGTAGGACTGAAGCTTTCTTT
CDR3: CASRGTGRTEAFF

D: -
V: TRBV30
J: TRBJ2-7
size: -
DNA: TGTGCCTCGGAGGGGCAGTCCTACGAGCAGTACTTC
CDR3: CASEGQSYEQYF

D: -
V: TRBV6-5
J: TRBJ2-1
size: -
DNA: TGTGCCAGCAGTTACCGGCGGTCGGGGGATGGTGAGCAGTTCTTC
CDR3: CASSYRRSGDGEQFF

D: -
V: TRBV6-5
J: TRBJ1-2
size: -
DNA: TGTGCCAGCAACCTGACTGTCCCCCACTATGGCTACACCTTC
CDR3: CASNLTVPHYGYTF

D: -
V: TRBV12-3/TRBV12-4
J: TRBJ1-1
size: once
DNA: TGTGCCACCTACAGGATGAACACTGAAGCTTTCTTT
CDR3: CATYRMNTEAFF

D: -
V: TRBV4-1
J: TRBJ2-7
size: -
DNA: TGCGCCAGCAGCCAAGATGGCCGGGGGGCGTCATCCTACGAGCAGTACTTC
CDR3: CASSQDGRGASSYEQYF

D: -
V: TRBV24-1
J: TRBJ2-3
size: -
DNA: TGTGCCACCAGTGATCCGACTAGATTCGGTACTAGCACAGATACGCAGTATTTT
CDR3: CATSDPTRFGTSTDTQYF

D: TRBD2
V: TRBV3-1/TRBV3-2
J: TRBJ2-1
size: -
DNA: TGTGCCAGCAGCCGGGAACTAGCGGCCGGCGACAATGAGCAGTTCTTC
CDR3: CASSRELAAGDNEQFF

D: TRBD2
V: TRBV19
J: TRBJ2-5
size: -
DNA: TGTGCCTCGGCGGGAGCGGAAGAGACCCAGTACTTC
CDR3: CASAGAEETQYF

D: TRBD1
V: TRBV10-3
J: TRBJ1-1
size: once
DNA: TGTGCCGCCCTAGGGGGACTGGGACAGGGGGACACTGAAGCTTTCTTT
CDR3: CAALGGLGQGDTEAFF

D: -
V: TRBV28
J: TRBJ2-7
size: -
DNA: TGTGCCAGCAGTTCAGCGGGCTCTACGTCCTACGAGCAGTACTTC
CDR3: CASSSAGSTSYEQYF

D: TRBD2
V: TRBV30
J: TRBJ2-1
size: -
DNA: TGTGCCTGGACAGGGACTAGCGGGGACGAGCAGTTCTTC
CDR3: CAWTGTSGDEQFF

D: -
V: TRBV5-6
J: TRBJ1-6
size: -
DNA: TGTGCCAGCAGCTTGGCGTCGAATTCACCCCTCCACTTT
CDR3: CASSLASNSPLHF

D: -
V: TRBV7-8
J: TRBJ2-3
size: -
DNA: TGTGCCAGCAGCTCAGAGCGGAGACGCACAGATACGCAGTATTTT
CDR3: CASSSERRRTDTQYF

D: TRBD1
V: TRBV9
J: TRBJ2-5
size: -
DNA: TGTGCCAGCAGCAAGTCGGGACAGGTCAGAGAGACCCAGTACTTC
CDR3: CASSKSGQVRETQYF

D: TRBD1
V: TRBV6-5
J: TRBJ1-2
size: -
DNA: TGTGCCAGCAGTTCGTCAGGGGACAGCTATGGCTACACCTTC
CDR3: CASSSSGDSYGYTF

D: -
V: TRBV6-6
J: TRBJ1-5
size: once
DNA: TGTGCCAGCAGTTACGCTCGAGGGCAGCCCCAGCATTTT
CDR3: CASSYARGQPQHF

D: -
V: TRBV11-3
J: TRBJ2-1
size: -
DNA: TGTGCCAGCAGCTTATCCGTGTACAATGAGCAGTTCTTC
CDR3: CASSLSVYNEQFF

D: -
V: TRBV19
J: TRBJ1-3
size: few
DNA: TGTGCCAGTAGTCCCAACAGGGAACTGCAACGGGGAAACACCATATATTTT
CDR3: CASSPNRELQRGNTIYF

D: TRBD1
V: TRBV30
J: TRBJ2-7
size: -
DNA: TGTGCCTGGACTACAGGACAGGGTAAATACGAGCAGTACTTC
CDR3: CAWTTGQGKYEQYF

D: TRBD2
V: TRBV19
J: TRBJ2-1
size: -
DNA: TGTGCCAGTAGTAGGCTGGCGGGGGGTTACAATGAGCAGTTCTTC
CDR3: CASSRLAGGYNEQFF

D: -
V: TRBV7-9
J: TRBJ1-5
size: -
DNA: TGTGCCAGCAGCTTAATTGTCGGAGGCACGCGCAATCAGCCCCAGCATTTT
CDR3: CASSLIVGGTRNQPQHF

D: -
V: TRBV2
J: TRBJ2-7
size: once
DNA: TGTGCCAGCAGCCTGACAGCTCCCTACGAGCAGTACTTC
CDR3: CASSLTAPYEQYF

D: -
V: TRBV18
J: TRBJ1-5
size: -
DNA: TGTGCCAGCTCACCAGGGGCAGGGCTCTTTGATAGCAATCAGCCCCAGCATTTT
CDR3: CASSPGAGLFDSNQPQHF

D: -
V: TRBV20-1
J: TRBJ1-3
size: -
DNA: TGCAGTGCTAGTACAGGGCCCGGAAACACCATATATTTT
CDR3: CSASTGPGNTIYF

D: -
V: TRBV4-3
J: TRBJ1-4
size: -
DNA: TGCGCCAGCAGCCAAGATCACAGGGTCGAAAAACTGTTTTTT
CDR3: CASSQDHRVEKLFF

D: -
V: TRBV6-5
J: TRBJ1-1
size: once
DNA: TGTGCCAGCAGTCCCCTACTCCTCCGGAACACTGAAGCTTTCTTT
CDR3: CASSPLLLRNTEAFF

D: TRBD1
V: TRBV19
J: TRBJ1-6
size: -
DNA: TGTGCCAGTAGTACAGATGGACAGGGCTATAATTCACCCCTCCACTTT
CDR3: CASSTDGQGYNSPLHF

D: TRBD1
V: TRBV7-6
J: TRBJ2-7
size: few
DNA: TGTGCCAGCAGCTTAGCCGGGACAGGGGCCTACGAGCAGTACTTC
CDR3: CASSLAGTGAYEQYF

D: TRBD1
V: TRBV3-1/TRBV3-2
J: TRBJ1-3
size: -
DNA: TGTGCCAGCAGAACCGGGACAGGGTCTGGAAACACCATATATTTT
CDR3: CASRTGTGSGNTIYF

D: -
V: TRBV5-1
J: TRBJ2-2
size: -
DNA: TGCGCCAGCAGCAAAGACAGGTGGGGGACCGGGGAGCTGTTTTTT
CDR3: CASSKDRWGTGELFF

D: -
V: TRBV6-2/TRBV6-3
J: TRBJ2-7
size: -
DNA: TGTGCCAGCAGTTACATCACCGGAGGGACCCCGTTTGGCGAGCAGTACTTC
CDR3: CASSYITGGTPFGEQYF

D: TRBD1
V: TRBV28
J: TRBJ2-2
size: -
DNA: TGTGCCAGCAGTTTAGGCAGGGGGCTCACCGGGGAGCTGTTTTTT
CDR3: CASSLGRGLTGELFF

D: TRBD1
V: TRBV2
J: TRBJ2-3
size: -
DNA: TGTGCCAGCAGTGACGACAGGGCGCAGTATTTT
CDR3: CASSDDRAQYF

D: TRBD1
V: TRBV27
J: TRBJ1-6
size: -
DNA: TGTGCCAGCAGGACAGGGCTAATTTCACCCCTCCACTTT
CDR3: CASRTGLISPLHF

D: -
V: TRBV5-4
J: TRBJ2-5
size: once
DNA: TGTGCCAGCAGCCTGGCTGGCGGGAAAGAGACCCAGTACTTC
CDR3: CASSLAGGKETQYF

D: TRBD1
V: TRBV2
J: TRBJ1-2
size: -
DNA: TGTGCCAGCAGTGCAGACAGGGGGCGCGGCTATGGCTACACCTTC
CDR3: CASSADRGRGYGYTF

D: TRBD1
V: TRBV5-1
J: TRBJ1-2
size: once
DNA: TGCGCCAGCAGCTTGGCGGTGTCAGGGGGCCTATATGGCTACACCTTC
CDR3: CASSLAVSGGLYGYTF

D: TRBD2
V: TRBV10-1
J: TRBJ2-7
size: -
DNA: TGCGCCAGCGTAACGGTTGGGACTAGCGATTACGAGCAGTACTTC
CDR3: CASVTVGTSDYEQYF

D: -
V: TRBV7-2
J: TRBJ1-2
size: -
DNA: TGTGCCAGCAGCCCGGGACTGCTATATGGCTACACCTTC
CDR3: CASSPGLLYGYTF

D: TRBD2
V: TRBV10-1
J: TRBJ2-3
size: -
DNA: TGCGCCAGCACTAAGCGGGAGATCACAGATACGCAGTATTTT
CDR3: CASTKREITDTQYF

D: -
V: TRBV6-5
J: TRBJ1-3
size: -
DNA: TGTGCCAGCAGTTACGGGGGGGCTCGTGGAAACACCATATATTTT
CDR3: CASSYGGARGNTIYF

D: TRBD2
V: TRBV2
J: TRBJ2-3
size: -
DNA: TGTGCCAGCACGGGGGGAAATACAGATACGCAGTATTTT
CDR3: CASTGGNTDTQYF

D: TRBD1
V: TRBV5-4
J: TRBJ2-3
size: -
DNA: TGTGCCAGCAGCCTGAGGGGGACAGGGACCACAGATACGCAGTATTTT
CDR3: CASSLRGTGTTDTQYF

D: TRBD1
V: TRBV10-3
J: TRBJ2-7
size: -
DNA: TGTGCCATCAGTGAAACCGGACAGGGGAGCGAGCAGTACTTC
CDR3: CAISETGQGSEQYF